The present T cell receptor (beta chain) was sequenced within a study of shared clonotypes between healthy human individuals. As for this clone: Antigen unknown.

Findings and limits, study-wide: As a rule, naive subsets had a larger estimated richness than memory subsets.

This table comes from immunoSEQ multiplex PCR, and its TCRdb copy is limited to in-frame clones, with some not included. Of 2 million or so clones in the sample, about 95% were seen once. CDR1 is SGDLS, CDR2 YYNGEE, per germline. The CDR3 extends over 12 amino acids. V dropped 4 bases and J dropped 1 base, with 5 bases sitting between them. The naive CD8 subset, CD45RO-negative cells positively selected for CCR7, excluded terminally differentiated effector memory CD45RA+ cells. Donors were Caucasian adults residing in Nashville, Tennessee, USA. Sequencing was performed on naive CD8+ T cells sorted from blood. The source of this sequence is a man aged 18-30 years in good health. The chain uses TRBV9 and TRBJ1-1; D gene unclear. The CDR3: CASSRTNTEAFF. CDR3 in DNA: TGTGCCAGCAGCAGGACGAACACTGAAGCTTTCTTT.